One sample yielded the 18 T cell receptor beta chains listed below, sequenced in a study of memory B cells and T cells in multiple sclerosis. After stimulus-free culture, autoproliferating CFSE-dim and non-proliferating CFSE-high T cells were sequenced separately. Cultures began with about 4.6x10^7 CFSE-labeled PBMCs, unstimulated for more than 6 days, with replicate wells pooled. Assay used: immunoSEQ multiplex PCR; TCRdb lists only in-frame clones, some missing. The sample consists of some 49,000 clones, about 80% of them appearing once. These TCRs' antigens remain unknown. Sequencing was performed on PBMCs from blood kept in culture. The receptor source for this set is a human donor with multiple sclerosis.

V gene TRBV9 combines with J gene TRBJ2-5; D is perhaps TRBD2 (5 bases). The V and J ends lost 0 bases and 5 bases respectively, with 14 bases between them. The CDR3 extends over 15 amino acids. Germline CDR1 reads SGDLS; CDR2 reads YYNGEE. This CDR3 is CASSVGGSSGETQYF. The CDR3 nucleotides read TGTGCCAGCAGCGTAGGGGGAAGTTCGGGGGAGACCCAGTACTTC.

This chain joins TRBV4-3 and TRBJ1-4, with D perhaps matching TRBD1 (5 bases). The CDR3 sequence is 16 residues long. Trimming left V 1 base short and J 4 bases short, with 13 bases between. Germline CDR1 and CDR2: LGHNA and YSLEER. The CDR3 DNA follows: TGCGCCAGCAGCCAAGCTGAACGACAGATTAATGAAAAACTGTTTTTT. Amino acids: CASSQAERQINEKLFF.

The V gene is TRBV6-1, the J gene TRBJ2-7; D could derive from TRBD1 or TRBD2 (6 bases each). The CDR3 consists of 15 residues. Trimming removed 6 bases at V and 3 bases at J, with 18 bases between. CDR1 is MNHNS and CDR2 is SASEGT in the germline V gene. The CDR3, as DNA: TGTGCCAGCAGGGGCAGGGGACTCGATTACTACGAGCAGTACTTC. As protein: CASRGRGLDYYEQYF.

The V call is TRBV27, the J call TRBJ2-3, with 7 bases lining up with TRBD2. V was clipped by 1 base and J by 10 bases; unmatched bases: 14. The CDR3 contains 16 residues. In germline, CDR1 is MNHEY, CDR2 SMNVEV (reference sequence). CDR3 residues: CASSLWAGEGQSPQYF. Here the CDR3 DNA reads TGTGCCAGCAGTTTATGGGCGGGGGAGGGCCAATCCCCGCAGTATTTT.

In its sample, this clone was seen once. The J gene is TRBJ1-2, the V gene TRBV29-1; D is unclear. CDR3 length: 11 residues. CDR1 and CDR2 from the germline V gene are SQVTM and ANQGSEA. The V end lost 7 bases, the J end lost 2 bases, and 8 bases lay between the germline ends. CDR3 sequence: CSASDNYGYTF. The CDR3 DNA reads as TGCAGCGCGAGTGACAACTATGGCTACACCTTC.

This clone was counted between two and nine times. V gene TRBV7-9 combines with J gene TRBJ1-1, with 7 bases matching TRBD1. J was trimmed by 11 bases and V by 4 bases; bases with no gene match: 10. The CDR3 is 13 amino acids. Germline V lookup: CDR1 SEHNR, CDR2 FQNEAQ (reference sequence). The CDR3 bases are TGTGCCAGCAGCTCTGCACTTACAGGGGAGGCTTTCTTT. Translated, it gives CASSSALTGEAFF. The full variable domain, in which reference TRBV7-9 and TRBJ1-1 provide the parts outside the CDR3, is DTGVSQNPRHKITKRGQNVTFRCDPISEHNRLYWYRQTLGQGPEFLTYFQNEAQLEKSRLLSDRFSAERPKGSFSTLEIQRTEQGDSAMYLCASSSALTGEAFFGQGTRLTVV.

The chain joins TRBV19 to TRBJ1-2; the match to TRBD1 covers 11 bases. This CDR3 spans 13 amino acids. The V gene end was trimmed by 4 bases and the J gene end by 11 bases; junction bases not matched to a gene: 6. The germline V gene has CDR1 LNHDA and CDR2 SQIVND (reference sequence). This chain's CDR3 is CASSTGTGGRYTF. The CDR3, as DNA: TGTGCCAGTAGTACCGGGACAGGGGGAAGGTACACCTTC. The full variable domain, in which reference TRBV19 and TRBJ1-2 provide the parts outside the CDR3, is DGGITQSPKYLFRKEGQNVTLSCEQNLNHDAMYWYRQDPGQGLRLIYYSQIVNDFQKGDIAEGYSVSREKKESFPLTVTSAQKNPTAFYLCASSTGTGGRYTFGSGTRLTVV.

The genes are TRBV27 and TRBJ1-1; D is ambiguous. CDR1 and CDR2 (germline): MNHEY, SMNVEV (reference sequence). The V gene lost 3 bases and the J gene lost 2 bases, with 10 bases spanning the gap. CDR3 length: 14 residues. Written as DNA, the CDR3 is TGTGCCAGCAGTTTCGGTACGGCAAACACTGAAGCTTTCTTT. Residues: CASSFGTANTEAFF.

The chain recombines TRBV9 with TRBJ1-2; D remains ambiguous. Looked up from germline, CDR1 is SGDLS and CDR2 is YYNGEE. V dropped 0 bases and J dropped 1 base, with 7 bases sitting between them. The CDR3 runs to 14 residues. The CDR3 is CASSVGGDNYGYTF. CDR3 nucleotides: TGTGCCAGCAGCGTAGGGGGAGATAACTATGGCTACACCTTC.

This chain joins TRBV30 and TRBJ2-7; D gene uncertain. The CDR3 covers 12 residues. The V end lost 2 bases, the J end lost 0 bases, and 5 bases lay between the germline ends. The germline V gene encodes CDR1 GTSNPN and CDR2 SVGIG (reference sequence). In nucleotides, the CDR3 is TGTGCCTGGAGTCCAAACTCCTACGAGCAGTACTTC. Residues: CAWSPNSYEQYF. The full variable domain, rest sourced from reference TRBV30 and TRBJ2-7, is SQTIHQWPATLVQPVGSPLSLECTVEGTSNPNLYWYRQAAGRGLQLLFYSVGIGQISSEVPQNLSASRPQDRQFILSSKKLLLSDSGFYLCAWSPNSYEQYFGPGTRLTVT.

The chain combines TRBV5-6 with TRBJ2-1; 15 nucleotides line up with TRBD2. The CDR3 has 14 amino acids. V was clipped by 4 bases and J by 14 bases; unmatched bases: 7. Germline CDR1 SGHDT, CDR2 YYEEEE. CDR3 DNA: TGTGCCAGCAGCAGGGGACTAGCGGGGGGAGAGGAGTTCTTC. As protein: CASSRGLAGGEEFF.

About this clone itself: Its ends do not fully match the called genes, so a read error is possible. The rearrangement joins TRBV20-1 to TRBJ1-1; D gene uncertain. The CDR3 length is 11 residues. Germline loops: CDR1 DFQATT, CDR2 SNEGSKA (reference sequence). DNA for the CDR3: TGCAGTGCGAGAGCTCCCCGCCCGGCTTTCTTT. This gives the protein CSARAPRPAFF.

V usage is TRBV7-9 and J usage is TRBJ2-1; D uncertain. This CDR3 has 13 amino acids. CDR1 SEHNR and CDR2 FQNEAQ come from the germline V gene (reference sequence). V was clipped by 6 bases and J by 9 bases, with 15 bases between them. The CDR3 DNA is TGTGCCAGCAGTAGGCTCTGGGGTGCTGAGCAGTTCTTC. Protein: CASSRLWGAEQFF.

V usage is TRBV27 and J usage is TRBJ1-6; 7 bases are shared with TRBD1. The V and J ends lost 5 bases and 8 bases, in that order; junction bases with no gene match: 30. CDR1 is MNHEY and CDR2 is SMNVEV in the germline V gene (reference sequence). The CDR3 is 22 residues long. The CDR3 here is CASSPDRVSPRLALRVYSPLHF. DNA of the CDR3: TGTGCCAGCAGTCCCGACAGGGTTTCCCCTCGTTTAGCCCTTCGGGTTTATTCACCCCTCCACTTT.

The chain recombines TRBV2 with TRBJ1-1; no reliable D call. CDR1 and CDR2 from the germline V gene are SNHLY and FYNNEI. This CDR3 has 12 residues. V lost 8 bases and J 5 bases, leaving 12 bases between the germline ends. CDR3: CASWVGRTEAFF. The CDR3 coding sequence is TGTGCCAGCTGGGTGGGGAGGACTGAAGCTTTCTTT.

Only a few counts were recorded for this clone. The V call is TRBV6-5, the J call TRBJ1-2, with 7 bases identical to TRBD1. The CDR3 totals 14 residues. The V gene end was trimmed by 5 bases and the J gene end by 7 bases; junction bases not matched to a gene: 10. In germline, CDR1 is MNHEY, CDR2 SVGAGI. CDR3 bases: TGTGCCAGCAGTCGCCCGACAGGGCGGGGTGGCTACACCTTC. It translates to CASSRPTGRGGYTF.

DNA for the CDR3: TGTGCCAGCAGCTGGTCTCCCCAGGGGTTGAACGAGCAGTACTTC. This sequence encodes CASSWSPQGLNEQYF. The chain links TRBV5-6 to TRBJ2-7; D might be TRBD1 (6 bases). Germline-derived CDR1 and CDR2 are SGHDT and YYEEEE. The germline V and J ends were trimmed by 3 bases and 5 bases, with 18 bases remaining between them. This CDR3 is built from 15 residues.

This chain uses TRBV6-6 with TRBJ2-3, with 7 bases lining up with TRBD1. Germline assignment: CDR1 MNHNY and CDR2 SVGAGI (reference sequence). J lost 3 bases, V lost 2 bases, and 8 bases had no gene match. The CDR3 extends over 16 amino acids. This CDR3 is CASSYQRQGSTDTQYF. The CDR3 DNA follows: TGTGCCAGCAGTTACCAAAGACAGGGTTCTACAGATACGCAGTATTTT.